The 9 T cell receptor beta chains below were found in one sample sequenced in a study of T cell changes during pregnancy in multiple sclerosis. Measured with immunoSEQ multiplex PCR; TCRdb has only the in-frame clones, and not every one. Of about 50,000 clones listed, approximately 95% were seen once; the top ten hold less than 0.4%. Here the sequenced sample was CD4+ T cells from peripheral blood mononuclear cells, taken in the third trimester of pregnancy. The origin of the receptors is a female donor with multiple sclerosis, enrolled in a pregnancy study.

This chain connects TRBV18 to TRBJ1-2; the match to TRBD1 covers 7 bases. V trimming: 2 bases; J trimming: 4 bases; junction bases outside the gene matches: 16. The CDR3 runs 18 residues. Germline lookup yields CDR1 KGHSH and CDR2 LQKENI. In DNA form, the CDR3 reads TGTGCCAGCTCACCAGCGGGACAGAACCCGTCACTGGGCTATGGCTACACCTTC. It yields the protein CASSPAGQNPSLGYGYTF.

V and J are TRBV30 and TRBJ1-2; D is unclear. This CDR3 contains 12 residues. The ends were cut back, 3 bases at V and 7 bases at J, with 12 bases in the middle. Germline assignment: CDR1 GTSNPN and CDR2 SVGIG (reference sequence). The CDR3 protein is CAWRAAQVGYTF. CDR3 sequence (DNA): TGTGCCTGGAGGGCAGCTCAGGTTGGCTACACCTTC.

V gene TRBV2 combines with J gene TRBJ2-7; perhaps TRBD1 as D (7 bases). The CDR3 loop spans 12 amino acids. V was cut by 9 bases and J by 5 bases, with 14 bases left in between. In germline, CDR1 is SNHLY, CDR2 FYNNEI. In DNA form, the CDR3 reads TGTGCCAGTAAGGAGGGGGCCAACGAGCAGTACTTC. Protein: CASKEGANEQYF.

CDR3 bases: TGTGCCAGCAGCCCCGGGACAGTTAGCAATCAGCCCCAGCATTTT. Residues: CASSPGTVSNQPQHF. The chain is built from TRBV7-2 and TRBJ1-5; 7 bases match TRBD1. The CDR3 sequence is 15 residues long. In germline, CDR1 is SGHTA, CDR2 FQGNSA. Trimming took 5 bases from V and 0 from J; bases not matched to a gene: 4.

Only one count was recorded for this clone. J is TRBJ2-2 and V is TRBV9; TRBD2 aligns across 12 bases. With 3 bases clipped from V and 4 bases from J, the junction kept 4 bases outside the gene matches. CDR3 length equals 16 residues. CDR1 SGDLS and CDR2 YYNGEE come from the germline V gene. CDR3 residues: CASSARLAGVTGELFF. CDR3 DNA sequence: TGTGCCAGCAGCGCCCGACTAGCGGGAGTCACCGGGGAGCTGTTTTTT.

The J gene is TRBJ1-4, the V gene TRBV6-6; the D is unclear. The CDR3 has 14 residues. Germline assignment: CDR1 MNHNY and CDR2 SVGAGI (reference sequence). Trimming removed 2 bases from V and 4 bases from J, with 8 bases in between. The CDR3 reads CASSYVQSNEKLFF. CDR3 coding DNA: TGTGCCAGCAGTTACGTACAGAGTAATGAAAAACTGTTTTTT.

V usage is TRBV19 and J usage is TRBJ2-1, with 7 bases that match TRBD2. The J segment lost 4 bases and the V segment lost 5 bases, leaving 11 bases of the junction unmatched. The CDR3 contains 16 residues. From germline, CDR1 is LNHDA and CDR2 SQIVND (reference sequence). The chain's CDR3 is CASSAKKTGGYNEQFF. CDR3 nucleotide sequence: TGTGCCAGTAGTGCCAAAAAAACGGGGGGATACAATGAGCAGTTCTTC.

The rearrangement joins TRBV5-1 to TRBJ2-1; D is unresolved. The V end was cut by 3 bases, the J end by 8 bases, with 9 bases between. Germline V CDR1 and CDR2: SGHRS, YFSETQ. The CDR3 spans 12 residues. CDR3: CASSSNLDEQFF. CDR3 bases: TGCGCCAGCAGCTCTAATTTGGATGAGCAGTTCTTC.

The chain employs TRBV30 and TRBJ1-5; D call uncertain. The CDR3 totals 12 residues. CDR1 is GTSNPN, CDR2 SVGIG, per germline (reference sequence). V was trimmed by 2 bases and J by 2 bases, leaving 4 bases between them. CDR3 sequence: CAWSSGNQPQHF. The CDR3 DNA is TGTGCCTGGAGTTCAGGCAATCAGCCCCAGCATTTT.